This T cell receptor beta chain was recovered during a study of shared clonotypes between healthy human individuals. V lost 1 base, J lost 0 bases, and 4 bases lay in between. This CDR3 is built from 14 residues. Germline CDR1 and CDR2: MDHEN and SYDVKM. The method was immunoSEQ multiplex PCR; TCRdb's version includes in-frame clones alone and lacks a portion of them. The data hold millions of clones, with just over 90% observed a single time. Points from the study as a whole: The low donor count limited represented genetic and exposure-history diversity.

As concerns this clone: Its antigen is not known.

The naive CD8 population came from CD45RO-negative cells selected for CCR7, without terminally differentiated effector memory CD45RA+ cells. This chain links TRBV28 with TRBJ1-3, with D uncertain. The sequence was obtained from a man aged 18 to 29 in good health. Some clones in this sample may be carry-over from other donors' samples. Material: naive CD8+ T cells from PBMCs. CDR3 sequence: CASSLYISGNTIYF. CDR3 nucleotide sequence: TGTGCCAGCAGTTTATACATCTCTGGAAACACCATATATTTT.